Here is one T cell receptor beta chain with its context. This specimen belongs to a study of T cell responses to AZD1222 COVID-19 vaccine. Sequencing used immunoSEQ multiplex PCR; TCRdb keeps in-frame clones, though not all of them. The sample consists of roughly 100,000 clones, about 88% of them appearing once. Germline V gene lookup returns CDR1 SGHVS and CDR2 FNYEAQ. The V end was cut by 10 bases, the J end by 0 bases, with 6 bases between. The CDR3 length is 11 residues. The material was peripheral blood, obtained 28 days after the second AZD1222 dose. The receptor's source is an adult who received the AZD1222 COVID-19 vaccine. The chain has TRBV7-6 and TRBJ1-1; D unclear. The CDR3 region is CATDMNTEAFF. CDR3 bases: TGTGCCACAGACATGAACACTGAAGCTTTCTTT.